Listed here are 26 T cell receptor beta chains from one sample, sequenced in a study of OX40 agonist ivuxolimab in advanced cancers. TCRdb's copy holds only in-frame clones and misses some; the assay was immunoSEQ multiplex PCR. The sample contains over 65,000 clones, approximately 90% of which appear only once. Sample: CD4+ or CD8+ T cells sorted from blood, taken in a trial of the OX40 agonist ivuxolimab. The source of these receptors is an adult with an advanced solid tumor such as melanoma, head and neck, liver or kidney cancer.

This clone has only one observation. The V gene is TRBV7-2, the J gene TRBJ2-5; TRBD1 or TRBD2 may be the D gene (5 bases each). The CDR3 has 16 residues. With 5 bases removed from V and 4 bases from J, the gap between germline ends came to 20 bases. The germline gives CDR1 SGHTA, CDR2 FQGNSA. The CDR3 bases are TGTGCCAGCAGCCTTGCCGGGACCGCGAGCCCAGAGACCCAGTACTTC. Residues: CASSLAGTASPETQYF.

The chain recombines TRBV21-1 with TRBJ2-3. TRBV21-1 is a recognized pseudogene. The CDR3 runs 18 residues. CDR3 nucleotide sequence: TGTGCCAGCAGCAAAAGCGCGCCCGACAATACTAGCACAGATACGCAGTATTTT. Its translation is CASSKSAPDNTSTDTQYF.

This chain links TRBV7-2 with TRBJ2-7, with no clear D. V dropped 6 bases and J dropped 3 bases, with 18 bases sitting between them. This CDR3 comprises 15 residues. The germline gives CDR1 SGHTA, CDR2 FQGNSA. DNA for the CDR3: TGTGCCAGCAGTCTAGTCTATGGGATGGGCTACGAGCAGTACTTC. Translation: CASSLVYGMGYEQYF.

V and J are TRBV10-3 and TRBJ2-5, with TRBD2 matching over 8 bases. This CDR3 has 16 amino acids. Losses at the gene ends were 0 bases for V and 5 bases for J; bases not matched to a gene: 8. Germline-derived CDR1 and CDR2 are ENHRY and SYGVKD. Written as DNA, the CDR3 is TGTGCCATCAGTGAGTCAGGGACTAGGTTTCGGGAGACCCAGTACTTC. Protein: CAISESGTRFRETQYF.

This chain joins TRBV9 and TRBJ2-2; D is perhaps TRBD1 (5 bases). The CDR3 is made up of 15 amino acids. Trimming removed 2 bases from V and 0 bases from J, with 8 bases in between. Germline values: CDR1 SGDLS, CDR2 YYNGEE. This CDR3 reads CASSVRVSNTGELFF. The CDR3 DNA reads as TGTGCCAGCAGCGTCAGGGTGTCGAACACCGGGGAGCTGTTTTTT.

The gene calls are TRBV7-2 and TRBJ1-2; 8 bases match TRBD1. The CDR3 has 13 amino acids. V trimming: 5 bases; J trimming: 8 bases; junction bases outside the gene matches: 7. From germline, CDR1 is SGHTA and CDR2 FQGNSA. The CDR3 DNA reads as TGTGCCAGCAGCCTTCGGACAGGGACGGGCTACACCTTC. This gives the protein CASSLRTGTGYTF.

V usage is TRBV7-9 and J usage is TRBJ2-1; TRBD2 aligns across 8 bases. CDR1 and CDR2 (germline): SEHNR, FQNEAQ (reference sequence). CDR3 length equals 15 residues. V dropped 6 bases and J dropped 5; count of bases not matched to a gene: 9. CDR3 in amino acids: CASRSGLEGNNEQFF. In DNA form, the CDR3 reads TGTGCCAGCAGGTCGGGACTAGAGGGGAACAATGAGCAGTTCTTC.

This chain joins TRBV7-2 and TRBJ2-3; D assignment may be TRBD1 or TRBD2 (5 bases each). Germline V CDR1 and CDR2: SGHTA, FQGNSA. The V and J ends lost 7 bases and 0 bases respectively, with 14 bases between them. The CDR3 is 15 residues long. The CDR3 protein is CASTRGRASTDTQYF. The CDR3 nucleotides read TGTGCCAGCACCCGGGGCAGGGCCAGCACAGATACGCAGTATTTT.

This chain uses TRBV5-1 with TRBJ2-3, with D unresolved. CDR3 size: 13 residues. Trimming removed 0 bases from V and 5 bases from J, with 7 bases in between. Germline V gives CDR1 SGHRS, CDR2 YFSETQ. The CDR3 nucleotides are TGCGCCAGCAGCTTGGCCCCGATAGATACGCAGTATTTT. Protein sequence: CASSLAPIDTQYF.

The V gene is TRBV9, the J gene TRBJ1-3; D ambiguous. Between the trimmed V and J ends, which lost 3 bases and 1 base, there was a span of 8 bases. This CDR3 region has 14 residues. Germline loops: CDR1 SGDLS, CDR2 YYNGEE. The CDR3 loop is CASSGLLSGNTIYF. The CDR3 DNA follows: TGTGCCAGCAGCGGCCTATTGTCTGGAAACACCATATATTTT.

A few counts support this clone. This chain links TRBV30 with TRBJ1-5; D remains ambiguous. V was clipped by 2 bases and J by 0 bases, with 8 bases between them. The CDR3 totals 14 residues. Germline lookup yields CDR1 GTSNPN and CDR2 SVGIG (reference sequence). The CDR3, as DNA: TGTGCCTGGAGTATCGGCGGTAGCAATCAGCCCCAGCATTTT. It translates to CAWSIGGSNQPQHF.

This clone came up once. The rearrangement uses TRBV19 and TRBJ2-3; D could derive from TRBD1 or TRBD2 (6 bases each). Germline V lookup: CDR1 LNHDA, CDR2 SQIVND (reference sequence). This CDR3 is built from 14 residues. Trimming shortened V by 5 bases and J by 2 bases, and 11 bases separated the two germline ends. CDR3 in DNA: TGTGCCAGTAGTCAGGGGACTTTCACAGATACGCAGTATTTT. Its translation is CASSQGTFTDTQYF.

The chain employs TRBV25-1 and TRBJ1-3; 9 nucleotides align to TRBD1. V dropped 2 bases and J dropped 7; count of bases not matched to a gene: 6. There are 15 residues in the CDR3. Germline CDR1 MGHDK, CDR2 SYGVNS. CDR3: CASSEQGQGRNTIYF. As DNA, the CDR3 is TGTGCCAGCAGTGAACAGGGACAGGGACGGAACACCATATATTTT. Full variable domain (missing parts from reference TRBV25-1 and TRBJ1-3): EADIYQTPRYLVIGTGKKITLECSQTMGHDKMYWYQQDPGMELHLIHYSYGVNSTEKGDLSSESTVSRIRTEHFPLTLESARPSHTSQYLCASSEQGQGRNTIYFGEGSWLTVV.

This clone came up a few times. The sample contains more than one DNA sequence encoding this CDR3. The rearrangement uses TRBV7-9 and TRBJ1-1; no clear D. Germline V CDR1 and CDR2: SEHNR, FQNEAQ (reference sequence). V lost 3 bases and J 5 bases, leaving 13 bases between the germline ends. CDR3 length: 14 residues. The CDR3 bases are TGTGCCAGCAGCTTGGGAGGACTCGGGACTGAAGCTTTCTTT. Translating it yields CASSLGGLGTEAFF.

The chain has TRBV30 and TRBJ2-3; TRBD2 aligns across 8 bases. The V gene's germline CDR1 is GTSNPN and CDR2 SVGIG (reference sequence). The CDR3 loop spans 15 amino acids. J lost 3 bases, V lost 2 bases, and 7 bases had no gene match. The CDR3 protein is CAWSQAGGVTDTQYF. The CDR3 DNA sequence: TGTGCCTGGAGTCAGGCGGGGGGTGTTACAGATACGCAGTATTTT. Full variable domain (remainder filled in from reference TRBV30 and TRBJ2-3): SQTIHQWPATLVQPVGSPLSLECTVEGTSNPNLYWYRQAAGRGLQLLFYSVGIGQISSEVPQNLSASRPQDRQFILSSKKLLLSDSGFYLCAWSQAGGVTDTQYFGPGTRLTVL.

J is TRBJ2-2 and V is TRBV11-3; the match to TRBD2 covers 8 bases. CDR1 is SGHNT and CDR2 is YENEEA in the germline V gene. The CDR3 covers 15 residues. The trim removed 4 bases at V and 3 bases at J, leaving 4 bases unmatched. The CDR3 DNA reads as TGTGCCAGCAGCTGGCGGGGGGCTGACACCGGGGAGCTGTTTTTT. It yields the protein CASSWRGADTGELFF.

The chain recombines TRBV4-1 with TRBJ2-2, with D possibly called TRBD1 or TRBD2 (6 bases each). The V gene's germline CDR1 is MGHRA and CDR2 YSYEKL. V lost 3 bases and J lost 1, with 12 bases in between. CDR3 length: 16 amino acids. In DNA form, the CDR3 reads TGCGCCAGCAGCCAGGGGGGCCTGTTGAACACCGGGGAGCTGTTTTTT. This sequence encodes CASSQGGLLNTGELFF.

This CDR3 reads CASSFVSGIGNNEQFF. DNA of the CDR3: TGTGCCAGCAGCTTCGTGAGCGGGATAGGCAACAATGAGCAGTTCTTC. The chain carries TRBV11-3 and TRBJ2-1; 7 bases map to TRBD2. V lost 3 bases and J lost 5; bases outside the gene matches: 10. The CDR3 has 16 residues. Germline values: CDR1 SGHNT, CDR2 YENEEA.

The chain uses TRBV4-1 and TRBJ1-1; D is unclear. Trimming shortened V by 4 bases and J by 11 bases, and 17 bases separated the two germline ends. CDR3 length: 13 residues. Per the germline V gene, CDR1 is MGHRA and CDR2 is YSYEKL. CDR3 loop: CASSPPRAGIAFF. CDR3 sequence (DNA): TGCGCCAGCAGCCCCCCCCGAGCGGGAATTGCTTTCTTT.

This sequence joins TRBV7-3 and TRBJ2-1; 12 bases fit TRBD2. Germline V gives CDR1 SGHTA, CDR2 FQGTGA. CDR3 length: 22 residues. Trimming removed 4 bases from V and 0 bases from J; junction bases left unmatched: 19. In DNA, the CDR3 is TGTGCCAGCAGCTCCCCTAGTAACGAGGGACTAGCGGGCGCTCCCTCCTACAATGAGCAGTTCTTC. Translating it yields CASSSPSNEGLAGAPSYNEQFF.

With respect to this clone: One end of the junction fails to match germline, which may point to a read error. CDR3 bases: TGTGCTAGCAGCTCGGGACTAGCGGGAGATCTGACCCAGTACTTC. This gives the protein CASSSGLAGDLTQYF. V gene TRBV7-7 combines with J gene TRBJ2-5, with 14 bases matching TRBD2. The germline V gene has CDR1 SSHAT and CDR2 FNYEAQ (reference sequence). CDR3 size: 15 residues.

The chain joins TRBV18 to TRBJ1-1; D unresolved. Germline loops: CDR1 KGHSH, CDR2 LQKENI. V lost 2 bases, J lost 2 bases, and 6 bases lay in between. This CDR3 has 13 residues. The CDR3 protein is CASSPNGNTEAFF. As DNA, the CDR3 is TGTGCCAGCTCACCAAATGGCAACACTGAAGCTTTCTTT.

The J gene is TRBJ2-1, the V gene TRBV9, with 10 nucleotides matching TRBD2. The CDR3 contains 14 residues. Germline V gives CDR1 SGDLS, CDR2 YYNGEE. J gave up 8 bases and V 0 bases, and 2 bases lay outside the gene matches. The CDR3 protein is CASSVASGSDEQFF. The CDR3 DNA follows: TGTGCCAGCAGCGTAGCTAGCGGGAGCGATGAGCAGTTCTTC. Full variable domain (rest looked up from reference TRBV9 and TRBJ2-1): DSGVTQTPKHLITATGQRVTLRCSPRSGDLSVYWYQQSLDQGLQFLIQYYNGEERAKGNILERFSAQQFPDLHSELNLSSLELGDSALYFCASSVASGSDEQFFGPGTRLTVL.

This chain links TRBV11-3 with TRBJ1-2; maybe TRBD1 (5 bases). Germline CDR1 and CDR2: SGHNT and YENEEA. The V and J ends lost 0 bases and 1 base respectively, with 9 bases between them. The CDR3 consists of 15 residues. For the CDR3, the DNA is TGTGCCAGCAGCTTAGAAGGGCAGGGTAACTATGGCTACACCTTC. This gives the protein CASSLEGQGNYGYTF.

This chain connects TRBV19 to TRBJ1-5; weak D call: TRBD1 (5 bases). The germline V gene has CDR1 LNHDA and CDR2 SQIVND (reference sequence). The CDR3 has 16 residues. V gave up 6 bases and J gave up 3 bases, with 18 bases separating them. The CDR3 DNA follows: TGTGCCAGTAGCCCACTCTCCCAGGGTTACAATCAGCCCCAGCATTTT. It encodes CASSPLSQGYNQPQHF. The entire variable domain, with the rest obtained from reference TRBV19 and TRBJ1-5, is as follows: DGGITQSPKYLFRKEGQNVTLSCEQNLNHDAMYWYRQDPGQGLRLIYYSQIVNDFQKGDIAEGYSVSREKKESFPLTVTSAQKNPTAFYLCASSPLSQGYNQPQHFGDGTRLSIL.

This rearrangement joins TRBV6-1 to TRBJ2-1; no definite D call. Germline assignment: CDR1 MNHNS and CDR2 SASEGT. The germline V and J ends were trimmed by 7 bases and 7 bases, with 11 bases remaining between them. CDR3 length equals 12 residues. The CDR3 nucleotides read TGTGCCAGCACCCGACCGGGTAATGAGCAGTTCTTC. Amino acid sequence: CASTRPGNEQFF.